Listed below are T cell receptor beta chains from one sample, sequenced in a study of blood T cell repertoires in COVID-19. Sequencing was performed with immunoSEQ multiplex PCR; in TCRdb, only in-frame clones are kept and a portion is missing. The sample lists a few hundred thousand clones, 70% to 90% occurring once. The sample was PBMCs or T cells enriched from blood (not recorded which). Receptors were obtained from a middle-aged man in a cohort exposed to, infected with or recovered from COVID-19 (not recorded which). Both conserved end residues are part of each CDR3. Fields, in order: V gene, J gene, clone size, D gene, CDR3 DNA, CDR3 protein. A D gene is named only where the DNA matches it firmly. For some rows the clone size is stated as once, few or many, or as a class when expanded; others skip it.

v_gene: TRBV28; j_gene: TRBJ2-7; abundance: -; d_gene: TRBD2; CDR3nt: TGTGCCAGCAGTTTCTTCAGGGAAATAGCGGGAGCAAGCGGCTACGAGCAGTACTTC; CDR3aa: CASSFFREIAGASGYEQYF
v_gene: TRBV10-2; j_gene: TRBJ1-3; abundance: -; d_gene: -; CDR3nt: TGCGCCAGCAGTGAGTCCGGGAGGGGAAACACCATATATTTT; CDR3aa: CASSESGRGNTIYF
v_gene: TRBV9; j_gene: TRBJ2-3; abundance: once; d_gene: -; CDR3nt: TGTGCCAGCAGCGTAGACAGCCGGCTCACAGATACGCAGTATTTT; CDR3aa: CASSVDSRLTDTQYF
v_gene: TRBV10-3; j_gene: TRBJ2-7; abundance: -; d_gene: TRBD2; CDR3nt: TGTGCCATCAGTGAGTTTGTAGCGGGAGCGAATAACTACGAGCAGTACTTC; CDR3aa: CAISEFVAGANNYEQYF
v_gene: TRBV28; j_gene: TRBJ1-5; abundance: -; d_gene: TRBD1; CDR3nt: TGTGCCAGCAGTGACAGGGGGGTCGGCAATCAGCCCCAGCATTTT; CDR3aa: CASSDRGVGNQPQHF
v_gene: TRBV5-1; j_gene: TRBJ1-1; abundance: -; d_gene: -; CDR3nt: TGCGCCAGCAGCTTTCAGGGAAAGATGAACACTGAAGCTTTCTTT; CDR3aa: CASSFQGKMNTEAFF
v_gene: TRBV13; j_gene: TRBJ1-1; abundance: -; d_gene: -; CDR3nt: TGTGCCAGCAGCGGCGGGGGTCTGGGGGTAAATGAAGCTTTCTTT; CDR3aa: CASSGGGLGVNEAFF
v_gene: TRBV30; j_gene: TRBJ1-5; abundance: -; d_gene: -; CDR3nt: TGTGCCTGGAGTGATGGCAGGGGCAATCAGCCCCAGCATTTT; CDR3aa: CAWSDGRGNQPQHF
v_gene: TRBV14; j_gene: TRBJ2-7; abundance: -; d_gene: -; CDR3nt: TGTGCCAGCAGCCCCGCGGGTGTTTACGAGCAGTACTTC; CDR3aa: CASSPAGVYEQYF
v_gene: TRBV6-5; j_gene: TRBJ1-5; abundance: -; d_gene: TRBD1; CDR3nt: TGTGCCAGCAGACCCGGGACAGGGCCCAATCAGCCCCAGCATTTT; CDR3aa: CASRPGTGPNQPQHF
v_gene: TRBV18; j_gene: TRBJ2-7; abundance: -; d_gene: -; CDR3nt: TGTGCCAGCTCACCCCAGGAATACGAGCAGTACTTC; CDR3aa: CASSPQEYEQYF
v_gene: TRBV20-1; j_gene: TRBJ2-3; abundance: -; d_gene: TRBD2; CDR3nt: TGCAGTGCTAGTGGTAGCGGGGTTAGCACAGATACGCAGTATTTT; CDR3aa: CSASGSGVSTDTQYF
v_gene: TRBV6-2/TRBV6-3; j_gene: TRBJ2-7; abundance: -; d_gene: TRBD2; CDR3nt: TGTGCCAGCAGTTTACAGCGGGAGGCTCTCGAGCAGTACTTC; CDR3aa: CASSLQREALEQYF
v_gene: TRBV7-9; j_gene: TRBJ1-1; abundance: -; d_gene: -; CDR3nt: TGTGCCAGCAGCCCCGCGGACAGTTCGAACACTGAAGCTTTCTTT; CDR3aa: CASSPADSSNTEAFF
v_gene: TRBV7-9; j_gene: TRBJ2-2; abundance: -; d_gene: TRBD1; CDR3nt: TGTGCCAGCAGCTTAGGACAGGGGCTGAACACCGGGGAGCTGTTTTTT; CDR3aa: CASSLGQGLNTGELFF
v_gene: TRBV15; j_gene: TRBJ1-1; abundance: -; d_gene: TRBD1; CDR3nt: TGTGCCACCAGCAGAGTGGGGACAGGGGCCACTGAAGCTTTCTTT; CDR3aa: CATSRVGTGATEAFF
v_gene: TRBV10-2; j_gene: TRBJ2-7; abundance: few; d_gene: TRBD2; CDR3nt: TGCGCCAGCAGTGAGCGACTAGCGGGAGGGAACTACGAGCAGTACTTC; CDR3aa: CASSERLAGGNYEQYF
v_gene: TRBV19; j_gene: TRBJ1-2; abundance: -; d_gene: TRBD1; CDR3nt: TGTGCCAGTAGCACGACAGGGGGTGGCTATGGCTACACCTTC; CDR3aa: CASSTTGGGYGYTF
v_gene: TRBV30; j_gene: TRBJ2-7; abundance: once; d_gene: TRBD1; CDR3nt: TGTGCCTGGAGTGTATGGGGACAGGGGGAAAGCGAGCAGTACTTC; CDR3aa: CAWSVWGQGESEQYF
v_gene: TRBV6-5; j_gene: TRBJ1-1; abundance: -; d_gene: -; CDR3nt: TGTGCCAGCACCAAACAGCTGAACACTGAAGCTTTCTTT; CDR3aa: CASTKQLNTEAFF
v_gene: TRBV6-5; j_gene: TRBJ1-5; abundance: -; d_gene: -; CDR3nt: TGTGCCAGCAGTTACGATGGGGCCGGTGTTCAGCATTTT; CDR3aa: CASSYDGAGVQHF
v_gene: TRBV5-5; j_gene: TRBJ2-1; abundance: few; d_gene: TRBD2; CDR3nt: TGTGCCAGCAGCACCCGGACTAGCGGGTACTACAATGAGCAGTTCTTC; CDR3aa: CASSTRTSGYYNEQFF
v_gene: TRBV24-1; j_gene: TRBJ2-5; abundance: few; d_gene: -; CDR3nt: TGTGCCACCAGTGAGGGTAGCGGATCGAGGGACCAAGAGACCCAGTACTTC; CDR3aa: CATSEGSGSRDQETQYF
v_gene: TRBV9; j_gene: TRBJ1-2; abundance: -; d_gene: TRBD1; CDR3nt: TGTGCCAGCAGCACCAGACAGGGCTTGAGCTATGGCTACACCTTC; CDR3aa: CASSTRQGLSYGYTF
v_gene: TRBV7-9; j_gene: TRBJ2-5; abundance: -; d_gene: TRBD2; CDR3nt: TGTGCCAGCAGCTTAGCTAGCGGGAGACAAGAGACCCAGTACTTC; CDR3aa: CASSLASGRQETQYF
v_gene: TRBV11-2; j_gene: TRBJ1-4; abundance: -; d_gene: -; CDR3nt: TGTGCCAGCAGCAACCTTGGAGTAGGTGAAAAACTGTTTTTT; CDR3aa: CASSNLGVGEKLFF
v_gene: TRBV4-2; j_gene: TRBJ2-1; abundance: once; d_gene: TRBD2; CDR3nt: TGTGCCAGCAGGCCACCTAGCGGGGCCCACAATGAGCAGTTCTTC; CDR3aa: CASRPPSGAHNEQFF
v_gene: TRBV7-2; j_gene: TRBJ2-7; abundance: -; d_gene: -; CDR3nt: TGTGCCAGCAGCTTTACCCAGGACAGAGTATATGAGCAGTACTTC; CDR3aa: CASSFTQDRVYEQYF
v_gene: TRBV18; j_gene: TRBJ1-5; abundance: -; d_gene: -; CDR3nt: TGTGCCAGCTCACCTGTGGCAGGCGATAATCAGCCCCAGCATTTT; CDR3aa: CASSPVAGDNQPQHF
v_gene: TRBV20-1; j_gene: TRBJ2-1; abundance: -; d_gene: TRBD2; CDR3nt: TGCAGTGCTAGTCCCAGCGGGACCTACAATGAGCAGTTCTTC; CDR3aa: CSASPSGTYNEQFF
v_gene: TRBV3-1/TRBV3-2; j_gene: TRBJ2-3; abundance: once; d_gene: TRBD2; CDR3nt: TGTGCCAGCAGAACCGGAGGACTAGCGGGAGTTGTAAATACGCAGTATTTT; CDR3aa: CASRTGGLAGVVNTQYF
v_gene: TRBV5-1; j_gene: TRBJ1-5; abundance: few; d_gene: TRBD1; CDR3nt: TGCGCCAGCAGCCCTGGTACAGTGACAGGGGGAGGCCAGCCCCAGCATTTT; CDR3aa: CASSPGTVTGGGQPQHF
v_gene: TRBV7-9; j_gene: TRBJ1-1; abundance: -; d_gene: TRBD1; CDR3nt: TGTGCCAGCAGCTTACAGGCAGGGGGTTTCATTGAAGCTTTCTTT; CDR3aa: CASSLQAGGFIEAFF
v_gene: TRBV6-5; j_gene: TRBJ2-2; abundance: -; d_gene: TRBD1; CDR3nt: TGTGCCAGCAGTTACTTCAGGGGGTTATTTAACGGGGAGCTGTTTTTT; CDR3aa: CASSYFRGLFNGELFF
v_gene: TRBV5-1; j_gene: TRBJ1-1; abundance: -; d_gene: TRBD1; CDR3nt: TGCGCCAGCAGCTTGGGTGATCAGGGGGGAACTGAAGCTTTCTTT; CDR3aa: CASSLGDQGGTEAFF
v_gene: TRBV6-1; j_gene: TRBJ2-5; abundance: -; d_gene: TRBD2; CDR3nt: TGTGCCAGCAGTGAAGGGCTAGCGGGACCGGTGGAGACCCAGTACTTC; CDR3aa: CASSEGLAGPVETQYF
v_gene: TRBV19; j_gene: TRBJ1-2; abundance: -; d_gene: TRBD1; CDR3nt: TGTGCCAGTAGTATGGCGGGACAGGGCGGTGGCTACACCTTC; CDR3aa: CASSMAGQGGGYTF
v_gene: TRBV27; j_gene: TRBJ2-1; abundance: -; d_gene: TRBD2; CDR3nt: TGTGCCAGCAGTCCCGGCCGAAAGACTAGCGGGATCTACAATGAGCAGTTCTTC; CDR3aa: CASSPGRKTSGIYNEQFF
v_gene: TRBV28; j_gene: TRBJ1-5; abundance: few; d_gene: TRBD1; CDR3nt: TGTGCCAGCAGTCGTCCCCCGGGACAGGGGAATCAGCCCCAGCATTTT; CDR3aa: CASSRPPGQGNQPQHF
v_gene: TRBV6-5; j_gene: TRBJ2-3; abundance: -; d_gene: TRBD2; CDR3nt: TGTGCCAGCAGACGACTAGCGGGGAACACAGATACGCAGTATTTT; CDR3aa: CASRRLAGNTDTQYF
v_gene: TRBV5-8; j_gene: TRBJ2-2; abundance: -; d_gene: TRBD2; CDR3nt: TGTGCCAGCAGCTTGGGCGGGAGGAACACCGGGGAGCTGTTTTTT; CDR3aa: CASSLGGRNTGELFF
v_gene: TRBV10-3; j_gene: TRBJ2-3; abundance: -; d_gene: TRBD2; CDR3nt: TGTGCCACAAGGACTAGCGGGAGAACAGATACGCAGTATTTT; CDR3aa: CATRTSGRTDTQYF
v_gene: TRBV10-2; j_gene: TRBJ2-1; abundance: -; d_gene: TRBD1; CDR3nt: TGCGCCAGCAGCACGGGACAGGGAACGGCTGAGCAGTTCTTC; CDR3aa: CASSTGQGTAEQFF
v_gene: TRBV2; j_gene: TRBJ2-1; abundance: -; d_gene: TRBD2; CDR3nt: TGTGCCAGCACTCTGGGCGGGAGGGCTTTCGGTGAGCAGTTCTTC; CDR3aa: CASTLGGRAFGEQFF
v_gene: TRBV11-3; j_gene: TRBJ2-3; abundance: -; d_gene: TRBD2; CDR3nt: TGTGCCAGCAGCGGACTTTCGACGGGACTACAGGAATCCCATACGCAGTATTTT; CDR3aa: CASSGLSTGLQESHTQYF
v_gene: TRBV5-1; j_gene: TRBJ1-1; abundance: -; d_gene: -; CDR3nt: TGCGCCAGCAGCTTGGCAGGGAGGACTGAAGCTTTCTTT; CDR3aa: CASSLAGRTEAFF
v_gene: TRBV28; j_gene: TRBJ1-2; abundance: -; d_gene: -; CDR3nt: TGTGCCAGCAGTTTGGGGGCAGGGAACTATGGCTACACCTTC; CDR3aa: CASSLGAGNYGYTF
v_gene: TRBV27; j_gene: TRBJ1-5; abundance: once; d_gene: -; CDR3nt: TGTGCCAGCAGCGTCAGTCGATATAGCAATCAGCCCCAGCATTTT; CDR3aa: CASSVSRYSNQPQHF
v_gene: TRBV19; j_gene: TRBJ2-6; abundance: -; d_gene: -; CDR3nt: TGTGCCAGTAGTATTCGGGTCGCTGGGGCCAACGTCCTGACTTTC; CDR3aa: CASSIRVAGANVLTF
v_gene: TRBV27; j_gene: TRBJ2-1; abundance: -; d_gene: TRBD1; CDR3nt: TGTGCCAGCAGTTTATCGAGACAGGGGGCGCGCAATGAGCAGTTCTTC; CDR3aa: CASSLSRQGARNEQFF
v_gene: TRBV2; j_gene: TRBJ1-5; abundance: -; d_gene: TRBD1; CDR3nt: TGTGCCAGCAGTGGCCAGGGGGCTGCGTCTCAGCCCCAGCATTTT; CDR3aa: CASSGQGAASQPQHF
v_gene: TRBV27; j_gene: TRBJ2-1; abundance: once; d_gene: TRBD1; CDR3nt: TGTGCCAGCACCCAAACAGGGGGTCGCTACAATGAGCAGTTCTTC; CDR3aa: CASTQTGGRYNEQFF